Following are 21 T cell receptor beta chains from one sample sequenced in a study of T-cell memory formation after mild COVID-19. TCRdb re-analysed the 5' RACE reads in MiXCR, keeping a single row per CDR3 protein. The sample lists fewer than 140,000 distinct CDR3 sequences, approximately 15% occurring once. The sample consisted of PBMCs or a T cell subset sorted from them (not recorded which). These receptor sequences come from an adult woman who had mild COVID-19 (a few samples of this study predate the infection). Cell type and time point are not known.

This clonotype was picked up one time. This rearrangement joins TRBV9 to TRBJ2-7; 7 bases match TRBD1. CDR3 length: 14 residues. Germline trimming cut 5 bases from V and 6 bases from J; bases unmatched to any gene: 11. The germline V gene has CDR1 SGDLS and CDR2 YYNGEE. The CDR3 spells CASSVNVQGFEQYF. The DNA of the CDR3 is TGTGCCAGCAGTGTTAATGTACAGGGGTTCGAGCAGTACTTC.

The chain has TRBV12-3 or TRBV12-4 and TRBJ2-1, with 7 bases lining up with TRBD1. V trimming: 8 bases; J trimming: 5 bases; junction bases outside the gene matches: 9. The CDR3 has 14 residues. CDR3 loop: CASRRDSTHNEQFF. CDR3 nucleotides: TGTGCCAGCCGCCGGGACAGTACACACAATGAGCAGTTCTTC.

The CDR3 nucleotides are TGTGCCAGCAGCTTGGAGGGACAGGGGCGAAACGAGCAGTACTTC. Translating it yields CASSLEGQGRNEQYF. This chain joins TRBV11-1 and TRBJ2-7, with 10 bases identical to TRBD1. Germline CDR1 SGHAT, CDR2 FQDESV (reference sequence). The V and J ends lost 3 bases and 5 bases, in that order; junction bases with no gene match: 7. This CDR3 contains 15 residues.

The chain joins TRBV4-1 to TRBJ1-1; D remains ambiguous. Trimming took off 4 bases at V and 1 base at J, with 13 bases between the two ends. The CDR3 is made up of 15 amino acids. Germline V gene lookup returns CDR1 MGHRA and CDR2 YSYEKL. CDR3 sequence (DNA): TGCGCCAGCAGCCCCCTCTCGGCGGGGAACACTGAAGCTTTCTTT. Its protein is CASSPLSAGNTEAFF.

The chain employs TRBV4-3 and TRBJ1-6; maybe TRBD1 (6 bases). The V gene's germline CDR1 is LGHNA and CDR2 YSLEER. Trimming removed 1 base at V and 6 bases at J, with 7 bases between. The CDR3 sequence is 14 residues long. CDR3 nucleotides: TGCGCCAGCAGCCAAGTCAGGGGTAATTCACCCCTCCACTTT. Amino acid sequence: CASSQVRGNSPLHF.

This clonotype has only a few counts. The CDR3: CASSLVGGMYYNEQFF. In nucleotides, the CDR3 is TGTGCCAGCAGCTTAGTAGGAGGAATGTACTACAATGAGCAGTTCTTC. The V and J genes are TRBV13 and TRBJ2-1, with a possible D match to TRBD2 (5 bases). Trimming removed 1 base from V and 3 bases from J, with 13 bases in between. Germline V gives CDR1 PRHDT, CDR2 FYEKMQ (reference sequence). This CDR3 contains 16 residues.

The chain employs TRBV12-3 or TRBV12-4 and TRBJ1-2; D gene unclear. Trimming left V 1 base short and J 8 bases short, with 14 bases between. CDR3 length equals 14 residues. The CDR3 region is CASSLDPGTGGYTF. CDR3 DNA: TGTGCCAGCAGTTTAGATCCAGGAACTGGGGGCTACACCTTC.

This chain uses TRBV23-1 with TRBJ1-5; D is unresolved. TRBV23-1 is treated as an ORF (open reading frame) with a function not yet certain. Trimming left V 0 bases short and J 1 base short, with 10 bases between. The CDR3 totals 16 residues. The CDR3 reads CASSQSEGTSNQPQHF. CDR3 DNA sequence: TGCGCCAGCAGTCAATCGGAGGGCACCAGCAATCAGCCCCAGCATTTT.

The V and J genes are TRBV12-3 or TRBV12-4 and TRBJ1-2; TRBD1 might be the D (6 bases). The CDR3 extends over 18 amino acids. V was pared by 6 bases and J by 4 bases, with 27 bases between. The CDR3 is CASSPPPGQGPRGYGYTF. CDR3 nucleotides: TGTGCCAGCAGCCCGCCGCCCGGCCAGGGGCCCAGGGGCTATGGCTACACCTTC.

In nucleotides, the CDR3 is TGTGCCAGCAGTTTGGCAGTCCGGGGGCCCAACAATGAGCAGTTCTTC. Its protein product is CASSLAVRGPNNEQFF. This sequence joins TRBV12-3 or TRBV12-4 and TRBJ2-1, with D perhaps being TRBD1 or TRBD2 (6 bases each). The CDR3 sequence is 16 residues long. V lost 3 bases to trimming and J lost 5 bases, with 17 bases between them.

The chain links TRBV6-6 to TRBJ2-3, with TRBD2 matching over 11 bases. There are 21 residues in the CDR3. Germline values: CDR1 MNHNY, CDR2 SVGAGI (reference sequence). Trimming took 6 bases from V and 0 from J; bases not matched to a gene: 20. The CDR3 sequence is CASSSAQNRLAGRYSTDTQYF. In nucleotides, the CDR3 is TGTGCCAGCAGCTCCGCCCAAAATCGACTAGCGGGGCGATATAGCACAGATACGCAGTATTTT.

With regard to this clonotype: The DNA is omitted, as the CDR3 cannot be located on it reliably, and the CDR3 follows TCRdb's listing. V usage is TRBV20-1 and J usage is TRBJ2-2. From its first to its last residue, the CDR3 has 13 amino acids. In germline, CDR1 is DFQATT, CDR2 SNEGSKA (reference sequence). CDR3 sequence reads: CSARLAVGELFFF.

The DNA of the CDR3 is TGCGCCAGCAGCCAAGACCCGACCACTCCCGGGGGAGAGACCCAGTACTTC. Amino acid sequence: CASSQDPTTPGGETQYF. V gene TRBV4-3 combines with J gene TRBJ2-5, with D possibly matching TRBD2 (6 bases). In germline, CDR1 is LGHNA, CDR2 YSLEER. This CDR3 is built from 17 residues. V was pared by 0 bases and J by 4 bases, with 18 bases between.

This clonotype was seen a handful of times. The chain employs TRBV27 and TRBJ2-7; 8 positions match TRBD1. Germline V gives CDR1 MNHEY, CDR2 SMNVEV (reference sequence). The J segment lost 5 bases and the V segment lost 1 base, leaving 7 bases of the junction unmatched. The CDR3 runs 15 residues. CDR3 nucleotide sequence: TGTGCCAGCAGTTTATACCAGGGGGCGAGGGACGAGCAGTACTTC. Its translation is CASSLYQGARDEQYF.

This clonotype was seen only a few times. The gene calls are TRBV5-1 and TRBJ2-7; 8 nucleotides agree with TRBD1. From germline, CDR1 is SGHRS and CDR2 YFSETQ. CDR3 size: 14 residues. J was trimmed by 3 bases and V by 0 bases; bases with no gene match: 2. CDR3 in DNA: TGCGCCAGCAGCTTGGGCGGGACAGGCTACGAGCAGTACTTC. This translates into CASSLGGTGYEQYF.

The V call is TRBV18, the J call TRBJ2-3, with unresolved D. V gave up 6 bases and J gave up 5 bases, with 6 bases separating them. This CDR3 region has 11 residues. CDR1 KGHSH and CDR2 LQKENI come from the germline V gene. CDR3 in DNA: TGTGCCAGCTCGTCAGGAGATACGCAGTATTTT. This sequence encodes CASSSGDTQYF. The whole variable domain, filled in from reference TRBV18 and TRBJ2-3, reads NAGVMQNPRHLVRRRGQEARLRCSPMKGHSHVYWYRQLPEEGLKFMVYLQKENIIDESGMPKERFSAEFPKEGPSILRIQQVVRGDSAAYFCASSSGDTQYFGPGTRLTVL.

The chain has TRBV10-3 and TRBJ2-7, with 11 nucleotides matching TRBD2. Trimming removed 4 bases from V and 4 bases from J; junction bases left unmatched: 3. The CDR3 extends over 14 amino acids. Germline V CDR1 and CDR2: ENHRY, SYGVKD. CDR3 coding DNA: TGTGCCATCAGTGGGGCTAGCGGGGGGTACGAGCAGTACTTC. It encodes CAISGASGGYEQYF.

This clonotype was counted between two and nine times. The V call is TRBV9, the J call TRBJ2-5; 9 positions match TRBD2. The CDR3 is 18 amino acids. Trimming took 0 bases from V and 1 from J; bases not matched to a gene: 10. From germline, CDR1 is SGDLS and CDR2 YYNGEE. CDR3 region: CASSVAVGLASPQETQYF. In nucleotides, the CDR3 is TGTGCCAGCAGCGTAGCGGTGGGACTAGCTAGCCCCCAAGAGACCCAGTACTTC.

Regarding this clonotype: The junction shows a germline mismatch at one end, possibly a read error. This rearrangement joins TRBV19 to TRBJ1-1; 9 bases match TRBD1. The CDR3 spans 15 residues. The germline V gene has CDR1 LNHDA and CDR2 SQIVND (reference sequence). The DNA of the CDR3 is TGTGCCAGTAGTGGATACGGGACAGGGATTACTGAGGCTTTCTTT. Translated: CASSGYGTGITEAFF.

The chain carries TRBV12-5 and TRBJ1-1; TRBD1 is a possible D gene (5 bases). Germline V gene data show CDR1 as LGHNT and CDR2 as FRNRAP. CDR3 length: 14 amino acids. Between the trimmed V and J ends, which lost 0 bases and 4 bases, there was a span of 9 bases. CDR3 nucleotides: TGTGCTAGTGGTTTGGTAGTCAGGGCCACTGAAGCTTTCTTT. This encodes CASGLVVRATEAFF.

The gene calls are TRBV15 and TRBJ2-7; perhaps TRBD2 as D (5 bases). CDR1 is LNHNV, CDR2 YYDKDF, per germline (reference sequence). Trimming stripped 0 bases from V and 0 bases from J, with 9 bases between. This CDR3 has 15 amino acids. As DNA, the CDR3 is TGTGCCACCAGCAGAGAAGGAACTAGCTCCTACGAGCAGTACTTC. Its translation is CATSREGTSSYEQYF.